This T cell receptor (beta chain) was sequenced for a study of cytomegalovirus exposure and HLA in healthy donors (dated by TCRdb to about 2017). At the level of the whole study: An earlier analysis of some 550 of the donors reported about 290 Gb of sequence data and 100 million to 130 million unique TCR beta sequences from about 179 million T cells. An early release covering roughly 600 HLA-typed donors comprised 250 to 350 gigabases of sequencing data and around 85 million unique TCR sequences. Of the roughly 390 genotyped donors, 81% were placed in the genetic ancestry cluster associated with self-reported Caucasian donors. The aim of the study was to test whether cataloging public T cell receptors could identify signatures of past pathogen exposure. The study profiled the T cell repertoires of 666 subjects by immunosequencing and related them to cytomegalovirus serostatus. A separate validation cohort of some 130 different subjects was used in addition to the approximately 640-subject first cohort. To predict cytomegalovirus infection status, the study combined high-throughput TCR immunosequencing, statistical association of individual TCRs with disease status, and machine learning. A later analysis re-examined previously published TCR beta repertoires from roughly 720 donors and added high-resolution HLA genotyping to investigate patterns of TCR occurrence. Rather than drawing on any new phenotypic data, the later analysis identified candidate immune exposures from TCR beta sequences and the way those sequences occurred across donors. In an earlier analysis of 587 of the donors, high-throughput TCR beta sequencing was used to judge whether each TCR beta V gene segment behaved as functional or pseudogenic. Donor age, sex, ethnicity and CMV serostatus were collected together with the repertoire data. A later genetic analysis used genome-wide SNP genotypes for 398 of the 666 donors, treating that subset as a discovery cohort. Every repertoire in the discovery cohort had been generated on one and the same sequencing platform. Class I and class II HLA loci were covered by the typing at four-digit resolution. The number of donors typed differed by locus, with roughly 620-640 for A, B, C, DRB1 and DQB1, about 500 for DQA1, 600 to 610 for DPA1, and 400 to 490 for DPB1. About five DR-DQ haplotypes were treated as single units for association and clustering because of strong linkage in the cohort. Across about 370 genotyped donors of the cohort, an average of roughly 250,000 unique TCR beta nucleotide sequences per donor were sequenced, and 15% to 20% of those sequences were non-productive. Study-wide conclusions, independent of this receptor: An association between a missense DCLRE1C variant and V-gene and J-gene trimming of TCR beta chains was found in a later genetic analysis and replicated in an independent cohort. Some IMGT-functional V segments, including TRBV6-2 and TRBV6-3, could not be told apart with the 87-base-pair reads, so those segments were excluded. According to a later genetic analysis, donors in an Asian-associated ancestry cluster had fewer N-insertions in productive TCRs than the approximately 670-donor mean. CMV serostatus was the only immune exposure information available for the cohort. A total of fewer than 200 TCR beta chains were listed by the study as associated with cytomegalovirus. In a later analysis, TCR association rates were found to vary across HLA loci, with the most associated TCRs seen for DRB1 alleles and the fewest for HLA-C alleles. Most TCR sequences were observed very rarely across donors, whereas some public TCRs were present in many individuals. Because counts were too low, around 17 rarely observed V segments, including chromosome 9 orphons, were left out of the earlier analysis of 500 to 650 of the donors. The authors suggested that the approach could potentially be extended to other disease states and immunological phenotypes. Broadly in line with IMGT annotations, most TCR beta V segments showed up in productive rearrangements about 87% or about 30% of the time in an earlier analysis of a few hundred of the donors. A further reported finding was that TCR beta sequences accurately predicted the HLA-A and HLA-B alleles for most subjects in the first cohort. Correlated functional status among segregating V segments might be attributable to linkage disequilibrium, but an unknown experimental factor could not be ruled out. Strong co-occurrence of HLA alleles, especially DR and DQ, made assigning TCR associations to individual alleles difficult. In both the original and validation cohorts, the classifier was reported to diagnose cytomegalovirus status with high specificity and sensitivity. This cohort had only TCR beta chains sequenced, and the lack of alpha or paired-chain data limited which features could be detected. In vitro tests confirmed that a few of the cytomegalovirus-associated TCR beta chains recognize cytomegalovirus antigens. A cluster of highly shared sequence variants was judged likely to represent a technical artifact of the sequencing pipeline. The presence/absence analyses assumed that sequencing depth was roughly uniform across donors, and that assumption may not be true. In a later analysis, HLA-associated TCR beta chains were found to be more clonally expanded and to have lower generation probabilities than equally common non-associated chains. Because HLA typing was missing for some donors at each locus, association tests included only the typed subset. According to a later analysis, most CMV-associated TCR beta chains appeared to be HLA-restricted, and the HLA associations seemed to be driven largely by CMV exposure. In a later analysis, around 17,000 TCR beta sequences were associated with specific HLA alleles at a false discovery rate of 0.05. Several of the top co-occurrence clusters appeared to be linked to parvovirus B19, influenza, CMV and Epstein-Barr virus, according to a later analysis.

CDR1 MNHEY and CDR2 SVGAGI are derived from the germline V gene. Spanning cysteine to phenylalanine, the CDR3 consists of 14 amino acids. The CDR3 DNA has 42 bases and is translated from base 1. V is shortened by 6 bases, J by 4 bases, and the region joining them spans 14 bases. To prepare the library, the immunoSEQ multiplex PCR assay was applied. The multiplex PCR relied on a mix of 60 forward primers for TCR Vbeta segments and 13 reverse primers for TCR Jbeta segments. Amplification of the CDR3 region of rearranged TCR beta genes was performed with a multiplex PCR assay on genomic DNA. On the Illumina HiSeq System, the amplified TCR beta libraries were sequenced as 87-base-pair reads. The paper's processing steps were these. A later analysis tallied 75 million to 95 million unique TCR beta chains across the 650 to 750 repertoires, and around 12 million of those chains were shared by two or more donors. Raw reads were error-corrected and collapsed into unique sequences by a nearest-neighbor algorithm in which closely related sequences were merged to remove PCR and sequencing errors. V, D and J gene segments were assigned by aligning CDR3 sequences to IMGT reference sequences. For a sequence to be retained, a match of at least six nucleotides was required to both a V gene segment and a J gene segment. Rearrangements were called productive when the CDR3 lacked stop codons and stayed in frame with V and J; all others were non-productive. Following IMGT convention, CDR3 was defined as the stretch from the second conserved V-encoded cysteine up to the conserved J-encoded phenylalanine. The earlier analysis of 500 to 650 of the donors excluded any sequence lacking an unambiguous match to a single V gene segment. An earlier analysis of several hundred of the donors classified V segments as functional when productive rearrangements were above 56.7% and as segregating when the standard deviation between donors was above 5%. A statistical classification framework was developed to diagnose cytomegalovirus status using the catalog of TCR beta chain sequences. In a later analysis, V and J genes were assigned by comparing TCR nucleotide sequences against IMGT/GENE-DB human TR gene sequences. The TCRdist pipeline was used in a later analysis to assign CDR3 sequences and most-parsimonious VDJ recombination scenarios. A later analysis defined each TCR beta chain by its CDR3 amino acid sequence plus V-gene family, and excluded reads lacking a unique V-gene family. A later analysis removed nearly 600 highly shared, low-generation-probability nucleotide sequences to deal with suspected cross-contamination and a sequencing artifact. A later analysis calculated a clonal expansion index for each public chain from normalized within-repertoire ranks of inferred template counts. A later analysis computed generation probabilities with a VDJ recombination model fitted to out-of-frame rearrangements, and checked the results against IGoR. In a later analysis, TCR-TCR, TCR-HLA and TCR-CMV co-occurrence was scored with hypergeometric tests, and a repertoire-size bias correction was applied to TCR pairs. In a later analysis, false discovery rates were estimated by permuting HLA or CMV assignments 20 times. In a later analysis, co-occurring TCRs were grouped using DBSCAN, with TCRdist sequence similarity added in when clustering inside HLA-allele-positive subsets. Co-occurrence clustering excluded repertoires with fewer than 30,000 or more than 120,000 public chains, plus five with anomalous nucleotide sharing. TCRdb took over this immuneACCESS table, retaining in-frame rearrangements with V and J assigned. Such tables are incomplete; in checked studies, under half of the missing clones stem from an unresolved V gene, and the remainder is unexplained. V and J calls and clone size are given by that table; D and trimming were obtained from the DNA. Counted in this sample were around 170,000 clones; almost 85% of them appeared once. The top ten hold 0.35% to 0.45% of the sample.

In total, approximately 610 healthy bone marrow donors made up the cohort. At the time of sampling, all cohort members were nominally healthy, though unrecorded immune exposures were likely present. The donor tested CMV seronegative, placing the donor among the 350 or so seronegative members of the cohort. A peripheral blood sample was collected from each donor, and TCR beta sequencing was performed on peripheral blood mononuclear cells. The Qiagen DNeasy Blood Extraction Kit was used to extract genomic DNA from the blood cell samples. With regard to this clone: Its specific antigen is unknown. Base quality data are lacking; no much larger clone is found one base away.

The receptor's source is a boy younger than 10 in good health and CMV-seronegative. The sample comprised PBMCs. Recombination linked TRBV6-5 to TRBJ2-3, and perhaps TRBD2 as D gene, on 6 matching bases. In nucleotide form, the sequence is TGTGCCAGCAGAAGACTAGTATCGTCAGATACGCAGTATTTT. Protein translation: CASRRLVSSDTQYF.